The sequence of this TCR beta chain was determined in a study of CD8 T cells in Susac syndrome. Points from the study as a whole: It was acknowledged in the study that its TCR sequencing and HLA analysis involved a relatively small number of individuals.

Reverse transcription used roughly 0.5 to 1 ug RNA and random hexamers. A multiplex approach, immunoSEQ multiplex PCR, amplified TCR beta CDR3 across 54 Vbeta and 13 Jbeta. One entry per CDR3 protein results from TCRdb running MiXCR on the immunoSEQ multiplex PCR reads. Among 230,000 or so distinct CDR3 sequences listed, roughly 96% were seen once. Details on this clonotype: The antigen is not known.

The sequence came from a human donor with multiple sclerosis. The sample taken for sequencing was CD4+ T cells from PBMCs.

This CDR3 reads CSVPDRGETEAFF. In DNA, the CDR3 is TGCAGCGTCCCGGACAGGGGGGAAACTGAAGCTTTCTTT. This chain uses TRBV29-1 with TRBJ1-1, with 10 bases identical to TRBD1. CDR3 length equals 13 residues. V was clipped by 6 bases and J by 5 bases; unmatched bases: 6. Germline CDR1 SQVTM, CDR2 ANQGSEA.